This T cell receptor beta chain was sequenced for a study of neurological immune-mediated disorders. Study results and limitations: Sharing of CDR3 amino acid sequences among expanded clones across subjects was absent, suggesting private repertoires in all groups.

The unsorted libraries were generated from a total of 2 million PBMCs, which had been stored in RNAlater at -80 C. This clonotype showed up many times. Its antigen is undetermined. Each sequencing run yielded over 160 million TCR-beta sequences from 15-18 subjects. TCRdb redid the calling of the 5' RACE reads with MiXCR, one entry per CDR3 protein. The sample has tens of thousands of distinct CDR3 sequences, 10% to 15% seen once; the top ten hold roughly 10%. In germline, CDR1 is SQVTM, CDR2 ANQGSEA. The CDR3 runs 12 residues. V was cut by 7 bases and J by 9 bases, with 18 bases left in between. The sample consisted of PBMCs. This TCR was sampled from a woman in her sixties or seventies with HTLV-1-associated myelopathy (HAM/TSP). V is TRBV29-1 and J is TRBJ1-1; no reliable D call. For the CDR3, the DNA is TGCAGCGACAACTCGGACGGAGGTAAAGCTTTCTTT. It translates to CSDNSDGGKAFF.